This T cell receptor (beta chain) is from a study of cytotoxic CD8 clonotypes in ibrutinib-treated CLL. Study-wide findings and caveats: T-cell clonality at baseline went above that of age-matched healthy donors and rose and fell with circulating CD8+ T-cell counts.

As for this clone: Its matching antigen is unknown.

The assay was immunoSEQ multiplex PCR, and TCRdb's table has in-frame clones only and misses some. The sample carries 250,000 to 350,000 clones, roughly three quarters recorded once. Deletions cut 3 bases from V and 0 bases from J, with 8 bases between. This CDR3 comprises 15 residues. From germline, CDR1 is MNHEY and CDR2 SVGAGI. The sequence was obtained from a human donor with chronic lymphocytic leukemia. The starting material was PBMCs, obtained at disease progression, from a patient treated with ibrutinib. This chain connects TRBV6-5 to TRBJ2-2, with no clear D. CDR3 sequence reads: CASSYSLANTGELFF. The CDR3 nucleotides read TGTGCCAGCAGTTATAGCCTCGCGAACACCGGGGAGCTGTTTTTT.